The 12 T cell receptor beta chains in this list originate from one sample, sequenced in a study of OX40 agonist ivuxolimab in advanced cancers. The repertoire was sequenced with immunoSEQ multiplex PCR; TCRdb's copy has only in-frame clones and lacks some. The sample consists of fewer than 40,000 clones, about 90% of them appearing once. The sequencing here drew on CD4+ or CD8+ T cells sorted from blood, taken in a trial of the OX40 agonist ivuxolimab. Receptor source: an adult with an advanced solid tumor such as melanoma, head and neck, liver or kidney cancer.

V usage is TRBV6-6 and J usage is TRBJ1-2; D is unresolved. The germline CDR1 and CDR2 sequences are MNHNY and SVGAGI (reference sequence). The CDR3 runs 13 residues. The germline V and J ends were trimmed by 10 bases and 2 bases, with 14 bases remaining between them. The CDR3 coding sequence is TGTGCCATCTCGTACACCTTGAACTATGGCTACACCTTC. Translation: CAISYTLNYGYTF.

This clone was detected a few times. The V gene is TRBV19, the J gene TRBJ1-5; D remains unclear. Germline V lookup: CDR1 LNHDA, CDR2 SQIVND (reference sequence). V lost 0 bases to trimming and J lost 4 bases, with 13 bases between them. There are 16 residues in the CDR3. CDR3 coding DNA: TGTGCCAGTAGTATAGATCTATATAAGTTTAATCAGCCCCAGCATTTT. Translation gives CASSIDLYKFNQPQHF.

This chain links TRBV11-3 with TRBJ1-1; D is unclear. Deletions cut 3 bases from V and 5 bases from J, with 7 bases between. This CDR3 is built from 12 residues. Per the germline V gene, CDR1 is SGHNT and CDR2 is YENEEA. The CDR3 is CASSFGDTEAFF. In DNA, the CDR3 is TGTGCCAGCAGCTTTGGCGATACTGAAGCTTTCTTT. The full variable domain, in which reference TRBV11-3 and TRBJ1-1 provide the parts outside the CDR3, is EAGVVQSPRYKIIEKKQPVAFWCNPISGHNTLYWYLQNLGQGPELLIRYENEEAVDDSQLPKDRFSAERLKGVDSTLKIQPAELGDSAVYLCASSFGDTEAFFGQGTRLTVV.

The rearrangement links TRBV19 to TRBJ2-1, with no clear D. CDR3 length: 13 amino acids. Germline V CDR1 and CDR2: LNHDA, SQIVND (reference sequence). Trimming took 1 base from V and 4 from J, leaving 5 bases between them. In DNA, the CDR3 is TGTGCCAGTAGTATAGCCCATTACAATGAGCAGTTCTTC. Residues: CASSIAHYNEQFF.

The chain carries TRBV5-4 and TRBJ2-2, with 16 positions matching TRBD2. V trimming: 2 bases; J trimming: 4 bases; junction bases outside the gene matches: 5. The CDR3 extends over 18 amino acids. Germline CDR1 SGHNT, CDR2 YYREEE (reference sequence). Here the CDR3 reads CASSFGTSGGAVTGELFF. CDR3 nucleotides: TGTGCCAGCAGCTTTGGGACTAGCGGGGGGGCCGTCACCGGGGAGCTGTTTTTT.

The chain uses TRBV30 and TRBJ1-6; D not certain. CDR3 length equals 14 residues. The V end lost 2 bases, the J end lost 8 bases, and 13 bases lay between the germline ends. The V gene's germline CDR1 is GTSNPN and CDR2 SVGIG (reference sequence). Here the CDR3 DNA reads TGTGCCTGGAGTCTATTGGTGGGAGATTCACCCCTCCACTTT. Translated, it gives CAWSLLVGDSPLHF.

The chain has TRBV11-2 and TRBJ2-1, with 9 bases matching TRBD2. There are 16 residues in the CDR3. CDR1 is SGHAT, CDR2 FQNNGV, per germline. V lost 5 bases, J lost 5 bases, and 10 bases stayed unmatched. Here the CDR3 reads CASSGTAGGPHNEQFF. The CDR3 DNA reads TGTGCCAGCAGCGGGACGGCGGGGGGGCCGCACAATGAGCAGTTCTTC.

The chain recombines TRBV19 with TRBJ1-1; TRBD1 might be the D (6 bases). The germline gives CDR1 LNHDA, CDR2 SQIVND (reference sequence). Trimming took off 2 bases at V and 5 bases at J, with 9 bases between the two ends. CDR3 size: 13 residues. Here the CDR3 DNA reads TGTGCCAGTAGTATATTACAGGGAACTGAAGCTTTCTTT. Translation gives CASSILQGTEAFF.

The gene calls are TRBV7-2 and TRBJ2-7, with a possible D match to TRBD2 (6 bases). CDR3 length equals 15 residues. Germline lookup yields CDR1 SGHTA and CDR2 FQGNSA. V shed 2 bases and J shed 0 bases, with 11 bases lying between them. The chain's CDR3 is CASSLWDGSSYEQYF. CDR3 DNA: TGTGCCAGCAGCTTATGGGACGGGAGCTCCTACGAGCAGTACTTC.

This rearrangement joins TRBV6-6 to TRBJ1-2; D remains ambiguous. The CDR3 runs to 13 residues. Germline V gives CDR1 MNHNY, CDR2 SVGAGI (reference sequence). The V and J ends lost 5 bases and 5 bases respectively, with 12 bases between them. As DNA, the CDR3 is TGTGCCAGCAGTGTCGGGGAGTCGTATGGCTACACCTTC. Translation: CASSVGESYGYTF.

The chain recombines TRBV27 with TRBJ2-1, with D possibly matching TRBD2 (6 bases). The CDR3 loop spans 11 amino acids. Trimming pared 5 bases from V and 7 bases from J, leaving 6 bases between. Germline V lookup: CDR1 MNHEY, CDR2 SMNVEV (reference sequence). CDR3 in amino acids: CASSRGNEQFF. The DNA for the CDR3 is TGTGCCAGCAGTCGGGGGAATGAGCAGTTCTTC.

CDR3 amino acids: CASSPPDHKQGWDTEAFF. The CDR3 DNA is TGTGCCAGTAGTCCTCCCGATCATAAACAGGGCTGGGACACTGAAGCTTTCTTT. The chain couples TRBV19 to TRBJ1-1; maybe TRBD1 (6 bases). Germline V gene data show CDR1 as LNHDA and CDR2 as SQIVND (reference sequence). This CDR3 contains 18 residues. V was shortened by 5 bases and J by 3 bases, with 25 bases between the two germline ends.